This entry lists 2 T cell receptor beta chains sequenced from one sample in a study of shared clonotypes between healthy human individuals. TCRdb's copy holds only in-frame clones and misses some; the assay was immunoSEQ multiplex PCR. In the table there are about 980,000 clones, about three quarters of which are singletons. Sequences were obtained from memory CD4+ T cells sorted from blood. As to subset: CD45RA-negative fraction. These receptors were taken from a man in his late teens or twenties in good health.

This clone appeared a single time. This chain connects TRBV5-1 to TRBJ1-2; perhaps TRBD1 as D (5 bases). Per germline, CDR1 SGHRS and CDR2 YFSETQ. V was trimmed by 2 bases and J by 6 bases, leaving 14 bases between them. There are 14 residues in the CDR3. The CDR3 loop reads CASSFSQGNNGYTF. The CDR3 region has the DNA TGCGCCAGCAGCTTTTCCCAGGGAAACAATGGCTACACCTTC.

Remarks on this clone: The same CDR3 is also encoded by other DNA sequences in this sample. The chain is built from TRBV30 and TRBJ2-1; D remains ambiguous. The V gene lost 1 base and the J gene lost 6 bases, with 4 bases spanning the gap. The CDR3 length is 11 residues. CDR1 is GTSNPN, CDR2 SVGIG, per germline (reference sequence). The chain's CDR3 is CAWSGGNEQFF. In nucleotides, the CDR3 is TGTGCCTGGAGTGGGGGCAATGAGCAGTTCTTC.